Each of the 16 T cell receptor beta chains below was sequenced from the same sample in a study of T-cell reconstitution after alpha-beta-depleted transplantation in children. For TCRbeta, the library was prepared with unique molecular identifiers. In TCRdb, the PCR reads were re-called with MiXCR into one record per CDR3 protein. The sample has around 420,000 distinct CDR3 sequences, 15% to 20% seen once; the top ten hold around 28%. The sequencing used PBMCs, mostly from graft donor cells, collected 360 days after TCRalphabeta/CD19-depleted stem cell transplant. These receptors were collected from a boy under three years old who had a stem cell transplant for Wiskott-Aldrich syndrome, so the T cells may come from the graft donor.

The table lists this clonotype with a few counts. The J gene is TRBJ2-1, the V gene TRBV2, with TRBD2 matching 8 bases. V lost 4 bases to trimming and J lost 12 bases; unmatched junction nucleotides: 14. Germline V gives CDR1 SNHLY, CDR2 FYNNEI. The CDR3 contains 15 residues. The DNA for the CDR3 is TGTGCCAGCAGTGCCGGGGGGGCAGGCGGAACTGGGCAGTTCTTC. Protein product: CASSAGGAGGTGQFF.

This clonotype occurred many times. This chain links TRBV29-1 with TRBJ1-1, with no clear D. V was pared by 0 bases and J by 5 bases, with 16 bases between. The CDR3 spans 15 residues. The germline gives CDR1 SQVTM, CDR2 ANQGSEA. CDR3 region: CSVEDPRRRWTEAFF. The CDR3 DNA reads TGCAGCGTTGAAGACCCCAGGAGACGGTGGACTGAAGCTTTCTTT.

The rearrangement joins TRBV12-3 or TRBV12-4 to TRBJ1-1; D may be TRBD1 (5 bases). This CDR3 is built from 14 residues. Trimming cost V 2 bases and J 1 base, with 8 bases left between them. The DNA for the CDR3 is TGTGCCAGCAGTTTAAACAGGTGGAACACTGAAGCTTTCTTT. This sequence encodes CASSLNRWNTEAFF.

This sequence joins TRBV12-3 or TRBV12-4 and TRBJ1-1, with no clear D. CDR3 length: 16 residues. Trimming shortened V by 5 bases and J by 3 bases, and 19 bases separated the two germline ends. The CDR3 protein is CASSPIPLGRHTEAFF. The CDR3, as DNA: TGTGCCAGCAGTCCAATCCCCCTCGGGAGGCACACTGAAGCTTTCTTT.

This clonotype was detected only a few times. The V and J genes are TRBV7-9 and TRBJ2-7, with TRBD2 matching 13 bases. The CDR3 is 16 residues long. With V trimmed by 3 bases and J by 2 bases, 4 bases remained unmatched. Germline lookup yields CDR1 SEHNR and CDR2 FQNEAQ (reference sequence). CDR3 coding DNA: TGTGCCAGCAGCTTGGGACTAGCGGGATTCACCTACGAGCAGTACTTC. Protein sequence: CASSLGLAGFTYEQYF.

On this clonotype itself: A junction boundary mismatches the germline segment, possibly from a read error. The chain joins TRBV5-1 to TRBJ2-3; a weak D match, TRBD2 (5 bases). Germline V CDR1 and CDR2: SGHRS, YFSETQ. This CDR3 has 13 amino acids. The CDR3 spells CPSSLAEGDTQYF. The DNA for the CDR3 is TGCCCCAGCAGCTTGGCCGAGGGAGATACGCAGTATTTT.

This clonotype came up a few times. The chain couples TRBV7-9 to TRBJ2-7; D possibly corresponds to TRBD1 (6 bases). Trimming pared 4 bases from V and 6 bases from J, leaving 16 bases between. The CDR3 contains 14 residues. Germline V lookup: CDR1 SEHNR, CDR2 FQNEAQ (reference sequence). CDR3 nucleotide sequence: TGTGCCAGCAGCTATCTTCGGGACAACTCCGAGCAGTACTTC. This codes for CASSYLRDNSEQYF.

The chain uses TRBV4-2 and TRBJ2-7; 11 bases align to TRBD2. The junction had 6 bases not matched to a gene; V was cut back by 1 base and J by 1 base. Germline V gene lookup returns CDR1 LGHNA and CDR2 YNFKEQ. This CDR3 spans 17 amino acids. The CDR3 DNA is TGTGCCAGCAGCCAAGCGGCCCCTAGCGGGGGGTCCTACGAGCAGTACTTC. Protein: CASSQAAPSGGSYEQYF.

This clonotype was recorded once. The chain combines TRBV4-3 with TRBJ2-5, with D perhaps TRBD1 (6 bases). Trimming removed 0 bases at V and 0 bases at J, with 14 bases between. CDR1 is LGHNA and CDR2 is YSLEER in the germline V gene. The CDR3 loop spans 17 amino acids. The CDR3 coding sequence is TGCGCCAGCAGCCAAGAAATGCCGGGACACTACCAAGAGACCCAGTACTTC. Protein: CASSQEMPGHYQETQYF.

This clonotype was observed many times. V gene TRBV6-5 combines with J gene TRBJ2-7; possible D gene TRBD2, 7 bases. CDR3 length: 16 residues. V was clipped by 0 bases and J by 12 bases, with 24 bases between them. Germline V CDR1 and CDR2: MNHEY, SVGAGI. The CDR3 nucleotides are TGTGCCAGCAGTTACTCGAAGGGACACGCCGGGACTATAGCGTACTTC. Protein sequence: CASSYSKGHAGTIAYF.

This sequence joins TRBV4-2 and TRBJ2-4; 9 bases are shared with TRBD1. Germline V lookup: CDR1 LGHNA, CDR2 YNFKEQ. This CDR3 is 15 amino acids long. Germline trimming cut 1 base from V and 6 bases from J; bases unmatched to any gene: 4. This chain's CDR3 is CASSQGGQGLNIQYF. CDR3 DNA: TGTGCCAGCAGCCAAGGGGGACAGGGATTAAACATTCAGTACTTC.

V and J are TRBV10-3 and TRBJ2-7; D perhaps matches TRBD2 (5 bases). Per the germline V gene, CDR1 is ENHRY and CDR2 is SYGVKD. This CDR3 spans 13 amino acids. The V gene lost 2 bases and the J gene lost 5 bases, with 10 bases spanning the gap. Here the CDR3 reads CAISEAGSNEQYF. CDR3 bases: TGTGCCATCAGTGAGGCGGGTTCCAACGAGCAGTACTTC.

This clonotype was picked up many times. The chain couples TRBV12-3 or TRBV12-4 to TRBJ1-5; no reliable D call. V lost 5 bases and J 4 bases, leaving 9 bases between the germline ends. CDR3 size: 13 residues. For the CDR3, the DNA is TGTGCCAGCAGTACCGGACGAAATCAGCCCCAGCATTTT. This encodes CASSTGRNQPQHF.

The chain couples TRBV5-1 to TRBJ2-2; D is unresolved. This CDR3 has 14 residues. Germline V gives CDR1 SGHRS, CDR2 YFSETQ. V was clipped by 5 bases and J by 1 base, with 9 bases between them. The CDR3 is CASRGGVNTGELFF. The CDR3 DNA reads TGCGCCAGCAGGGGTGGGGTGAACACCGGGGAGCTGTTTTTT.

V is TRBV29-1 and J is TRBJ2-7, with D possibly being TRBD1 or TRBD2 (5 bases each). CDR3 length: 12 residues. The germline V and J ends were trimmed by 4 bases and 6 bases, with 13 bases remaining between them. Germline loops: CDR1 SQVTM, CDR2 ANQGSEA. CDR3 amino acids: CSVGIPGTEQYF. CDR3 DNA: TGCAGCGTTGGGATTCCAGGGACCGAGCAGTACTTC.

This clonotype was counted only a few times. V usage is TRBV20-1 and J usage is TRBJ2-6; D is unresolved. V shed 0 bases and J shed 1 base, with 7 bases lying between them. The length of the CDR3 is 15 residues. Germline values: CDR1 DFQATT, CDR2 SNEGSKA (reference sequence). CDR3 sequence (DNA): TGCAGTGCTAGAGATCTGGCTTCTGGGGCCAACGTCCTGACTTTC. Amino acid sequence: CSARDLASGANVLTF.